These T cell receptor beta chains were read from a single sample in a study of T cell responses to AZD1222 COVID-19 vaccine. Sequencing used immunoSEQ multiplex PCR; TCRdb keeps in-frame clones, though not all of them. This sample yields roughly 170,000 clones, of which approximately 86% are seen a single time; approximately 0.49% belongs to the top ten. The specimen comprised peripheral blood, sampled on day 0 of AZD1222 vaccination. These receptors came from an adult in good health. CDR3s include the opening cysteine and the closing phenylalanine or tryptophan.

J,V,CDR3
TRBJ2-7,TRBV27,CASVGTLPYEQYF
TRBJ2-7,TRBV24-1,CATSNRFNYEQYF
TRBJ2-1,TRBV15,CATSRDPNSRYSSYNEQFF
TRBJ2-6,TRBV4-1,CASSQARRAGAGANVLTF
TRBJ1-2,TRBV21-1,CASSKEAPGGYGYTF
TRBJ1-4,TRBV5-1,CASSIGQGATNEKLFF
TRBJ2-5,TRBV3-1/TRBV3-2,CASSPSGRETQYF
TRBJ1-1,TRBV7-2,CASSKKTGGTEAFF
TRBJ1-1,TRBV28,CASSLPVPGYTEAFF
TRBJ2-7,TRBV18,CASSSYSYEQYF
TRBJ1-2,TRBV4-3,CASSPSTDPNYGYTF
TRBJ1-2,TRBV19,CASSTATGPYGYTF
TRBJ2-7,TRBV3-1/TRBV3-2,CASSQESPMDTYEQYF
TRBJ1-1,TRBV7-2,CASSQDSGGLNTEAFF
TRBJ2-2,TRBV28,CASSLFGPGELFF
TRBJ1-1,TRBV11-2,CASSLVRAATEAFF
TRBJ2-6,TRBV27,CASSLVVGRGGSGANVLTF
TRBJ1-3,TRBV28,CATGHSNGNTIYF
TRBJ1-5,TRBV5-1,CASSLDRTNQPQHF
TRBJ1-5,TRBV11-2,CASSPQPGSQPQHF
TRBJ1-2,TRBV5-1,CASSEKGDYGYTF
TRBJ1-1,TRBV24-1,CATSDLQSGEAFF
TRBJ2-3,TRBV18,CASSPRQGSPDTQYF
TRBJ1-1,TRBV24-1,CATQGGAGTEAFF
TRBJ2-3,TRBV4-1,CASRGLAIAGTDTQYF
TRBJ2-7,TRBV7-2,CASSSPRRDRAPQYEQYF
TRBJ2-2,TRBV6-4,CASSLGVTGELFF
TRBJ2-5,TRBV18,CASSPVGSQETQYF
TRBJ2-1,TRBV5-1,CASSLAEGGRYNEQFF
TRBJ1-2,TRBV29-1,CSVGLANGYTF
TRBJ2-5,TRBV20-1,CSGTFQETQYF
TRBJ1-1,TRBV6-5,CASSYSTDRIEAFF
TRBJ2-5,TRBV9,CASSTWARAETQYF
TRBJ2-4,TRBV5-4,CASSPDAGGKNIQYF
TRBJ2-3,TRBV28,CASRRTSGGVVDTQYF
TRBJ2-1,TRBV19,CASSIVVGGERDLNEQFF
TRBJ1-3,TRBV4-2,CASSPGEGSGNTIYF
TRBJ1-1,TRBV12-3/TRBV12-4,CASSPGNTEAFF
TRBJ2-5,TRBV5-6,CASSQGTSGTTQYF
TRBJ1-2,TRBV6-5,CASRSLGPYGYTF
TRBJ2-1,TRBV29-1,CSVEDYGDSSKVNEQFF
TRBJ1-4,TRBV5-1,CASSYSGTGDEKLFF
TRBJ2-3,TRBV6-2/TRBV6-3,CASSYLQGRGGTDTQYF
TRBJ1-2,TRBV7-9,CASIPRQGSNYGYTF
TRBJ2-7,TRBV29-1,CSVPTGDEQYF
TRBJ1-5,TRBV6-5,CASSYSPGAQPQHF
TRBJ2-2,TRBV7-6,CASSLFGANTGELFF
TRBJ1-5,TRBV24-1,CATSDSPGYQPQHF
TRBJ1-2,TRBV11-2,CASSRDKTNYGYTF
TRBJ1-1,TRBV19,CASSIDLRGILNTEAFF
TRBJ1-1,TRBV27,CASSPGPPAEAFF
TRBJ1-2,TRBV11-1,CASSFRDGNYGYTF